The 24 T cell receptor beta chains in this list originate from one sample, sequenced in a study of T cells in Graves' hyperthyroidism and ophthalmopathy. Authors of the study amplified TCR beta CDR3 regions from RNA transcripts. HTBI primers were the set used in a first-round RT-PCR of the TCR CDR3. Using its own MiXCR run on the multiplex PCR reads, TCRdb lists one record per CDR3 protein. The repertoire has about 400,000 distinct CDR3 sequences, over 11% of them found once; the top ten carry around 27%. The sample consisted of blood. The receptors derive from a man aged 45-65 years with Graves' ophthalmopathy.

This clonotype was counted at least ten times. The rearrangement joins TRBV5-1 to TRBJ2-3; 7 nucleotides agree with TRBD1. From germline, CDR1 is SGHRS and CDR2 YFSETQ. V dropped 8 bases and J dropped 1; count of bases not matched to a gene: 1. CDR3 length: 12 amino acids. Here the CDR3 reads CARGTGTDTQYF. CDR3 bases: TGCGCCAGGGGGACAGGCACAGATACGCAGTATTTT. Full variable domain (remainder filled in from reference TRBV5-1 and TRBJ2-3): KAGVTQTPRYLIKTRGQQVTLSCSPISGHRSVSWYQQTPGQGLQFLFEYFSETQRNKGNFPGRFSGRQFSNSRSEMNVSTLELGDSALYLCARGTGTDTQYFGPGTRLTVL.

This clonotype was seen a few times. The chain combines TRBV27 with TRBJ2-2, with 8 nucleotides matching TRBD2. Germline CDR1 is MNHEY and CDR2 is SMNVEV (reference sequence). V dropped 3 bases and J dropped 6; count of bases not matched to a gene: 12. The CDR3 extends over 17 amino acids. The CDR3 nucleotides are TGTGCCAGCAGTTTCCTATCCAGCGGGAGAGGGGCCGGGGAGCTGTTTTTT. Protein: CASSFLSSGRGAGELFF.

This clonotype was counted ten times or more. The rearrangement joins TRBV20-1 to TRBJ2-7, with 9 nucleotides matching TRBD2. V was clipped by 0 bases and J by 2 bases; unmatched bases: 5. The CDR3 totals 15 residues. Per germline, CDR1 DFQATT and CDR2 SNEGSKA (reference sequence). The CDR3 loop is CSARDPRTSAYEQYF. The DNA for the CDR3 is TGCAGTGCTAGAGATCCACGGACTAGCGCCTACGAGCAGTACTTC.

This clonotype was observed at least ten times. The V gene is TRBV5-1, the J gene TRBJ2-7, with TRBD2 matching over 13 bases. The V and J ends lost 0 bases and 2 bases, in that order; junction bases with no gene match: 2. The germline V gene has CDR1 SGHRS and CDR2 YFSETQ. The CDR3 length is 16 residues. The chain's CDR3 is CASSLEGLAGAYEQYF. The CDR3 DNA is TGCGCCAGCAGCTTGGAAGGACTAGCGGGAGCCTACGAGCAGTACTTC.

In this sample, this clonotype turned up many times. The rearrangement joins TRBV9 to TRBJ2-7, with D perhaps given as TRBD1 or TRBD2 (6 bases each). V shed 2 bases and J shed 5 bases, with 20 bases lying between them. The CDR3 has 16 residues. Per the germline V gene, CDR1 is SGDLS and CDR2 is YYNGEE. CDR3: CASSVGGLAGSDEQYF. The CDR3 bases are TGTGCCAGCAGCGTCGGGGGCCTCGCGGGGAGCGACGAGCAGTACTTC.

The chain uses TRBV7-9 and TRBJ2-3; D call uncertain. Trimming shortened V by 1 base and J by 0 bases, and 11 bases separated the two germline ends. The CDR3 loop spans 16 amino acids. Looked up from germline, CDR1 is SEHNR and CDR2 is FQNEAQ (reference sequence). CDR3 in amino acids: CASSLVVGSSTDTQYF. The DNA for the CDR3 is TGTGCCAGCAGCTTAGTCGTGGGTTCTAGCACAGATACGCAGTATTTT.

This clonotype was counted at least ten times. The chain uses TRBV3-1 and TRBJ1-2; no clear D gene. V lost 0 bases and J lost 8, with 16 bases in between. The CDR3 is made up of 15 amino acids. Germline V gene lookup returns CDR1 LGHDT and CDR2 YNNKEL (reference sequence). CDR3 protein: CASSQEVASPGGYTF. The DNA for the CDR3 is TGTGCCAGCAGCCAAGAAGTGGCCTCGCCGGGCGGCTACACCTTC.

Many counts were recorded for this clonotype. The genes are TRBV28 and TRBJ2-7; TRBD2 matches at 10 bases. Germline lookup yields CDR1 MDHEN and CDR2 SYDVKM. The junction had 2 bases not matched to a gene; V was cut back by 4 bases and J by 2 bases. The length of the CDR3 is 14 residues. The CDR3 DNA follows: TGTGCCAGCAGTTCGGGGACTAGCGCCTACGAGCAGTACTTC. Translated: CASSSGTSAYEQYF.

This clonotype was recorded at least ten times. The rearrangement uses TRBV20-1 and TRBJ2-2; weak D call: TRBD2 (6 bases). Trimming took off 6 bases at V and 1 base at J, with 9 bases between the two ends. CDR1 DFQATT and CDR2 SNEGSKA come from the germline V gene (reference sequence). This CDR3 contains 13 residues. CDR3 sequence: CSAREENTGELFF. CDR3 coding DNA: TGCAGTGCGAGGGAGGAGAACACCGGGGAGCTGTTTTTT.

This clonotype was detected many times. V usage is TRBV7-9 and J usage is TRBJ1-2, with 11 bases fitting TRBD1. Per the germline V gene, CDR1 is SEHNR and CDR2 is FQNEAQ (reference sequence). V was clipped by 2 bases and J by 4 bases; unmatched bases: 9. CDR3 size: 17 residues. The CDR3 nucleotides read TGTGCCAGCAGCTTATGGACAGGGGGCGCTCGGATCTATGGCTACACCTTC. It encodes CASSLWTGGARIYGYTF.

This clonotype was counted ten times or more. V and J are TRBV5-1 and TRBJ2-1; D is perhaps TRBD2 (5 bases). The germline CDR1 and CDR2 sequences are SGHRS and YFSETQ. Deletions cut 6 bases from V and 7 bases from J, with 14 bases between. CDR3 length: 13 amino acids. The chain's CDR3 is CASNDGSGNEQFF. The CDR3 coding sequence is TGCGCCAGCAATGACGGATCGGGGAATGAGCAGTTCTTC. Full variable domain (outside the CDR3, taken from reference TRBV5-1 and TRBJ2-1): KAGVTQTPRYLIKTRGQQVTLSCSPISGHRSVSWYQQTPGQGLQFLFEYFSETQRNKGNFPGRFSGRQFSNSRSEMNVSTLELGDSALYLCASNDGSGNEQFFGPGTRLTVL.

This clonotype was seen many times. The rearrangement links TRBV11-2 to TRBJ2-1; D assignment may be TRBD1 or TRBD2 (5 bases each). The V end lost 0 bases, the J end lost 1 base, and 16 bases lay between the germline ends. Germline V CDR1 and CDR2: SGHAT, FQNNGV. The CDR3 contains 18 residues. DNA for the CDR3: TGTGCCAGCAGCTTAGATCGTCGGGGCCAACGGTCCTACAATGAGCAGTTCTTC. It specifies CASSLDRRGQRSYNEQFF.

V and J are TRBV3-1 and TRBJ1-2; 10 bases agree with TRBD1. CDR1 is LGHDT, CDR2 YNNKEL, per germline (reference sequence). This CDR3 region has 15 residues. J gave up 4 bases and V 6 bases, and 8 bases lay outside the gene matches. The CDR3 here is CASSHDRGRSYGYTF. Written as DNA, the CDR3 is TGTGCCAGCAGTCACGACAGGGGGCGCTCCTATGGCTACACCTTC.

This clonotype was detected a few times. V gene TRBV20-1 combines with J gene TRBJ2-5; D is perhaps TRBD1 or TRBD2 (6 bases each). V lost 6 bases and J lost 3, with 11 bases in between. Per the germline V gene, CDR1 is DFQATT and CDR2 is SNEGSKA (reference sequence). This CDR3 has 12 amino acids. CDR3 amino acids: CSARGGKETQYF. The CDR3 DNA follows: TGCAGTGCGCGAGGGGGGAAAGAGACCCAGTACTTC.

The sample holds many counts of this clonotype. This chain links TRBV7-9 with TRBJ2-2; D is tentatively TRBD1 or TRBD2 (5 bases each). The germline gives CDR1 SEHNR, CDR2 FQNEAQ (reference sequence). This CDR3 is built from 16 residues. Trimming shortened V by 1 base and J by 5 bases, and 14 bases separated the two germline ends. The CDR3 coding sequence is TGTGCCAGCAGCTTAGGAGGGGCGCGGCGGACCGGGGAGCTGTTTTTT. Its translation is CASSLGGARRTGELFF.

The chain links TRBV6-2 or TRBV6-3 to TRBJ2-7; a weak D match, TRBD1 (6 bases). The germline V and J ends were trimmed by 8 bases and 12 bases, with 23 bases remaining between them. The CDR3 contains 13 residues. Germline V gene lookup returns CDR1 MNHEY and CDR2 SVGEGT. CDR3 region: CASQRGQSPRAYF. CDR3 nucleotides: TGTGCCAGCCAAAGAGGACAGTCTCCCCGAGCGTACTTC.

The DNA of the CDR3 is TGCAGTTCCGCGGGGTGGGATGAAAAACTGTTTTTT. Translated: CSSAGWDEKLFF. The chain couples TRBV20-1 to TRBJ1-4, with D uncertain. The CDR3 covers 12 residues. Deletions cut 8 bases from V and 6 bases from J, with 13 bases between. The germline V gene has CDR1 DFQATT and CDR2 SNEGSKA (reference sequence).

J is TRBJ1-5 and V is TRBV27; no firm D call. The CDR3 totals 19 residues. Trimming removed 6 bases from V and 2 bases from J, with 26 bases in between. Germline CDR1 MNHEY, CDR2 SMNVEV (reference sequence). The CDR3 region has the DNA TGTGCCAGCAGCCCCCGAGGCGTTGGGGTTGTAGGGCGCAATCAGCCCCAGCATTTT. Amino acid sequence: CASSPRGVGVVGRNQPQHF.

This clonotype appeared many times. The chain has TRBV10-3 and TRBJ2-3; 16 nucleotides match TRBD2. Unmatched junction bases numbered 6, after V lost 2 bases and J lost 4 bases. This CDR3 has 18 amino acids. Germline CDR1 and CDR2: ENHRY and SYGVKD. The CDR3 DNA is TGTGCCATCAGTGAGCCAATGGGACTAGCGGGAGGGGCAGATACGCAGTATTTT. This encodes CAISEPMGLAGGADTQYF.

DNA of the CDR3: TGCGCCAGCAGCCAAGCGCGGACTAGCGGTCCCTACAATGAGCAGTTCTTC. Amino acid sequence: CASSQARTSGPYNEQFF. V gene TRBV4-1 combines with J gene TRBJ2-1; TRBD2 aligns across 10 bases. With V trimmed by 1 base and J by 2 bases, 5 bases remained unmatched. The length of the CDR3 is 17 residues. Germline lookup yields CDR1 MGHRA and CDR2 YSYEKL.

This clonotype was seen repeatedly, ten times or more. The V gene is TRBV5-6, the J gene TRBJ2-7; D remains unclear. Trimming shortened V by 4 bases and J by 4 bases, and 6 bases separated the two germline ends. CDR1 is SGHDT, CDR2 YYEEEE, per germline. The CDR3 consists of 11 residues. The CDR3 nucleotides read TGTGCCAGCAGCGTGGAATACGAGCAGTACTTC. It specifies CASSVEYEQYF.

This clonotype was seen many times. The chain joins TRBV29-1 to TRBJ2-7; a weak D match, TRBD2 (5 bases). This CDR3 comprises 13 residues. Germline V gene data show CDR1 as SQVTM and CDR2 as ANQGSEA. Trimming removed 2 bases at V and 6 bases at J, with 14 bases between. CDR3 coding DNA: TGCAGCGTTGAATTAGTTGTGGGGAGCGAGCAGTACTTC. Encoded protein: CSVELVVGSEQYF.

This clonotype occurred many times. V and J are TRBV9 and TRBJ2-3; 7 bases are shared with TRBD1. The CDR3 consists of 14 residues. Germline V lookup: CDR1 SGDLS, CDR2 YYNGEE. V gave up 6 bases and J gave up 2 bases; unmatched junction bases: 6. The CDR3 nucleotides are TGTGCCAGCACGACAGGGACCGACACAGATACGCAGTATTTT. This translates into CASTTGTDTDTQYF.

This clonotype was seen a handful of times. The chain recombines TRBV20-1 with TRBJ2-1, with TRBD2 identical over 11 bases. This CDR3 is built from 14 residues. Germline V lookup: CDR1 DFQATT, CDR2 SNEGSKA (reference sequence). V lost 4 bases to trimming and J lost 5 bases; unmatched junction nucleotides: 4. CDR3 protein: CSAILAGEDNEQFF. In DNA form, the CDR3 reads TGCAGTGCTATACTAGCGGGAGAGGACAATGAGCAGTTCTTC.